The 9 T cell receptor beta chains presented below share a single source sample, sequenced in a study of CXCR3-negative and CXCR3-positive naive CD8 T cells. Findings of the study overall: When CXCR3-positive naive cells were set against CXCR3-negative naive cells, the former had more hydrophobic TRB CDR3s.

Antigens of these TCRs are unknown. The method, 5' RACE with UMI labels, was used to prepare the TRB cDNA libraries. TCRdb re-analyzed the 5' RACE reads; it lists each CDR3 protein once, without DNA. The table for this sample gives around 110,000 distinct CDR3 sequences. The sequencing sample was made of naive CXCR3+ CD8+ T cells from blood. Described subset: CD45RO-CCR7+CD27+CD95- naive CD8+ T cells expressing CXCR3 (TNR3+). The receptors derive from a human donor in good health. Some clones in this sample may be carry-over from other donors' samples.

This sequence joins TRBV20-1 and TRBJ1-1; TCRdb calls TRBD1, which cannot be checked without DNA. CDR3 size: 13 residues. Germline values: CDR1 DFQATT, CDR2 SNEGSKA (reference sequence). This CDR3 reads CSAITGDNTEAFF.

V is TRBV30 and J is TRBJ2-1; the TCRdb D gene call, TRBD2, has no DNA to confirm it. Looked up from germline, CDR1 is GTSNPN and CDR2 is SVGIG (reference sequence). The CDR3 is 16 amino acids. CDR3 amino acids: CAWSNQRQTSYNEQFF.

The CDR3 region is CSVGHSTYEQYF. V and J are TRBV29-1 and TRBJ2-7. The CDR3 is made up of 12 amino acids. CDR1 is SQVTM and CDR2 is ANQGSEA in the germline V gene.

CDR3 amino acids: CSARSREGMRDEQFF. This chain links TRBV20-1 with TRBJ2-1; without DNA, the TCRdb call of TRBD2 cannot be checked. Germline loops: CDR1 DFQATT, CDR2 SNEGSKA (reference sequence). The CDR3 is 15 residues long.

CDR3 in amino acids: CASSQDLGGYGNTIYF. The chain couples TRBV4-3 to TRBJ1-3. This CDR3 spans 16 amino acids. CDR1 is LGHNA and CDR2 is YSLEER in the germline V gene.

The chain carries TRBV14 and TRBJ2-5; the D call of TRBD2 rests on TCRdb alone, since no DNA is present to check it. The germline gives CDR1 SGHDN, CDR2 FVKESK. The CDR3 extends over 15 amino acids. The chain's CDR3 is CASSPSVRTQETQYF.

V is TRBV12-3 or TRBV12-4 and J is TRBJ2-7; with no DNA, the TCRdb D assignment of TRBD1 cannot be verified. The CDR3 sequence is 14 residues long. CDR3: CASSSQDSSYEQYF.

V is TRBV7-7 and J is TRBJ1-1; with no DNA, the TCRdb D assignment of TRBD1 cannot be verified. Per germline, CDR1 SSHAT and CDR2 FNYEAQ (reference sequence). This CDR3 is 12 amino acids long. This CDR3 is CASSPLSAEAFF.

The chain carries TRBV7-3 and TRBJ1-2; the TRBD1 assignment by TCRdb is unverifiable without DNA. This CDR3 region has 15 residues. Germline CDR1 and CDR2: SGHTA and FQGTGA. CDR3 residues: CASSPTGSLNYGYTF. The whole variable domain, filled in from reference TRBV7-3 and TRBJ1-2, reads GAGVSQTPSNKVTEKGKYVELRCDPISGHTALYWYRQSLGQGPEFLIYFQGTGAADDSGLPNDRFFAVRPEGSVSTLKIQRTERGDSAVYLCASSPTGSLNYGYTFGSGTRLTVV.